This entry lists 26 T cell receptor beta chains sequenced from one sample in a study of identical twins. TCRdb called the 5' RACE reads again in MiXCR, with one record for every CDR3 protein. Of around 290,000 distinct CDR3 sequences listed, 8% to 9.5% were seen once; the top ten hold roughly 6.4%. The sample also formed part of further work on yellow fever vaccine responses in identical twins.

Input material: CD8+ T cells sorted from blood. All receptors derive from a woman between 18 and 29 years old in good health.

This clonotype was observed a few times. The CDR3 DNA sequence: TGTGCCAGCAGCTTAGTGACGGCCCTCTATGGCTACACCTTC. Amino acid sequence: CASSLVTALYGYTF. The rearrangement uses TRBV11-2 and TRBJ1-2; D remains unclear. Trimming left V 1 base short and J 4 bases short, with 10 bases between. Germline CDR1 and CDR2: SGHAT and FQNNGV. The CDR3 sequence is 14 residues long.

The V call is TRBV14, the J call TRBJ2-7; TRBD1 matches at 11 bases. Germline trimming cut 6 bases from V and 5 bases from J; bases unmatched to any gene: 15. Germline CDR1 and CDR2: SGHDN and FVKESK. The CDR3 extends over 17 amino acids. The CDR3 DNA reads TGTGCCAGCAGGTGCAATTACTTCGGGACAGGGGGGAACGAGCAGTACTTC. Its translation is CASRCNYFGTGGNEQYF.

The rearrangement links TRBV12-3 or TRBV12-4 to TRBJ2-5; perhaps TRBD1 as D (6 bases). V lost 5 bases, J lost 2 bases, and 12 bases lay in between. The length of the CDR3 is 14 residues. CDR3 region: CASSLQGFQETQYF. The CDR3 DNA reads TGTGCCAGCAGTCTACAGGGCTTTCAAGAGACCCAGTACTTC.

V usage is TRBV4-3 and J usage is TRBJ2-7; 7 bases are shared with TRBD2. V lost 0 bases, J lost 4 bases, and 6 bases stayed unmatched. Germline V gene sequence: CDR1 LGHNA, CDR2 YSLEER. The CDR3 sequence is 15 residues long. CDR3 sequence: CASSQDGGGRYEQYF. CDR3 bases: TGCGCCAGCAGCCAAGACGGCGGGGGTCGGTACGAGCAGTACTTC.

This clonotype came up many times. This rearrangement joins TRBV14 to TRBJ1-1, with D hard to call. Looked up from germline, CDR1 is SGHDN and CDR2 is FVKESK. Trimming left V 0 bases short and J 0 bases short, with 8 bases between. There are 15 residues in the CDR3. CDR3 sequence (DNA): TGTGCCAGCAGCCAAGAGATACTCTTGAACACTGAAGCTTTCTTT. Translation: CASSQEILLNTEAFF.

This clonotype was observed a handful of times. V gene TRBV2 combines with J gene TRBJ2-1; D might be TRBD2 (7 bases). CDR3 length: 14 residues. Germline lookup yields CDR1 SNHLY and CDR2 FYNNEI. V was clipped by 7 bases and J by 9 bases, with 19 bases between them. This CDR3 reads CASNQLGGGGEQFF. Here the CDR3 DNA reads TGTGCCAGCAACCAACTAGGAGGGGGGGGTGAGCAGTTCTTC.

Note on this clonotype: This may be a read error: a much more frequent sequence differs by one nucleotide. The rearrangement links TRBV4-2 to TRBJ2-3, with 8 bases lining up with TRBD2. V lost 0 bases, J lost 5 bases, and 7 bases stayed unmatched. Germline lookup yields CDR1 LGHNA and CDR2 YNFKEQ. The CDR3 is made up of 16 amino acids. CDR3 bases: TGTGCCAGCAGCCAAGAGGACGGGGGGGTCATAGATACGCAGTATTTT. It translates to CASSQEDGGVIDTQYF.

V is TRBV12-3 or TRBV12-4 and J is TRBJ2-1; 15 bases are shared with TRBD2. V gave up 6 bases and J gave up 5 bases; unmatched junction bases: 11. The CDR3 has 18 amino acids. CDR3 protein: CASRPDGLAGGPDNEQFF. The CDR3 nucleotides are TGTGCCAGCAGACCTGACGGACTAGCGGGAGGGCCAGACAATGAGCAGTTCTTC.

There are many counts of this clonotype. The CDR3 DNA is TGTGCCAGCAGTTTGTCCGTCGTGGGCGATGGCTACACCTTC. It translates to CASSLSVVGDGYTF. The rearrangement uses TRBV12-3 or TRBV12-4 and TRBJ1-2; D gene unclear. The CDR3 totals 14 residues. The V end lost 3 bases, the J end lost 6 bases, and 14 bases lay between the germline ends.

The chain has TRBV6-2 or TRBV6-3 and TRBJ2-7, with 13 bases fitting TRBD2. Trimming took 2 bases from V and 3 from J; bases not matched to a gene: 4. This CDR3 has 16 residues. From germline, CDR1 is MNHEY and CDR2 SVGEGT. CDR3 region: CASSYPGLAGDYEQYF. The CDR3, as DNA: TGTGCCAGCAGTTACCCCGGACTAGCGGGAGACTACGAGCAGTACTTC.

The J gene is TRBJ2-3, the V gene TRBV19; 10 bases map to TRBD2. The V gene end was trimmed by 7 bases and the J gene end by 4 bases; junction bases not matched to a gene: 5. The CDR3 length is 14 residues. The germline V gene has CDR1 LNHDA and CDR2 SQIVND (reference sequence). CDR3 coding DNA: TGTGCCAGTACCCCAGCGGGAGGGCCAGATACGCAGTATTTT. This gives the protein CASTPAGGPDTQYF.

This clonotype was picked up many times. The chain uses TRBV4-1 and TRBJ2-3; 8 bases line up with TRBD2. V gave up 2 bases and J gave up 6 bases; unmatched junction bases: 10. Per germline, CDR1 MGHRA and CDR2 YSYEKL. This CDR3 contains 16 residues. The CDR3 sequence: CASSQRPAGEGDTQYF. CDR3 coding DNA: TGCGCCAGCAGCCAAAGGCCAGCGGGAGAGGGGGATACGCAGTATTTT.

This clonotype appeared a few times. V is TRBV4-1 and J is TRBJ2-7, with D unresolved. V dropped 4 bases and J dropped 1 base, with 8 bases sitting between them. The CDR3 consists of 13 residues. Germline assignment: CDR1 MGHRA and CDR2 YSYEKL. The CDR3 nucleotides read TGCGCCAGCAGCCCCGACCGTTCCTACGAGCAGTACTTC. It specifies CASSPDRSYEQYF.

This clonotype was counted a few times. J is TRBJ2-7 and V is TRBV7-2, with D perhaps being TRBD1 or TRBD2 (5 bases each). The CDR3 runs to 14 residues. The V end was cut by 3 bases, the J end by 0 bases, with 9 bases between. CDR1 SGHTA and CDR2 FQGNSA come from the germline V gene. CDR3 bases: TGTGCCAGCAGCTTTGGGGGTATCTCCTACGAGCAGTACTTC. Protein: CASSFGGISYEQYF.

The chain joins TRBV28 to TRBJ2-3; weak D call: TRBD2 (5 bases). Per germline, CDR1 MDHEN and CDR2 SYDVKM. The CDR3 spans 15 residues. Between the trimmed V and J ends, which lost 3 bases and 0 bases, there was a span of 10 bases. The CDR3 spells CASSFPGVSTDTQYF. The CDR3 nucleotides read TGTGCCAGCAGTTTCCCCGGGGTTAGCACAGATACGCAGTATTTT.

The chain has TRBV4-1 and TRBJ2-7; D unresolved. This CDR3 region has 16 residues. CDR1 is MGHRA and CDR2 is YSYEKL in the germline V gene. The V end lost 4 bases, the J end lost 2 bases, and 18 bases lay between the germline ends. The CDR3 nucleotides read TGCGCCAGCAGCCCAACCCCCGGCAGCCAGGCCTACGAGCAGTACTTC. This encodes CASSPTPGSQAYEQYF.

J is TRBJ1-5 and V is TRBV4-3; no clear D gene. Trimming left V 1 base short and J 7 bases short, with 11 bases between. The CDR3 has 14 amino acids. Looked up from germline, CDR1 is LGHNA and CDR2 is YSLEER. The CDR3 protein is CASSQAPSGQPQHF. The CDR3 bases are TGCGCCAGCAGCCAAGCACCCTCGGGGCAGCCCCAGCATTTT.

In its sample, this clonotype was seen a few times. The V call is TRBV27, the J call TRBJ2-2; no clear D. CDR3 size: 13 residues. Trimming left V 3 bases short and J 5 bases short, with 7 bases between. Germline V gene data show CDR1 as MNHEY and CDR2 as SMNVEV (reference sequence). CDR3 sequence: CASSFSLTGELFF. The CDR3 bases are TGTGCCAGCAGTTTTTCCTTGACCGGGGAGCTGTTTTTT.

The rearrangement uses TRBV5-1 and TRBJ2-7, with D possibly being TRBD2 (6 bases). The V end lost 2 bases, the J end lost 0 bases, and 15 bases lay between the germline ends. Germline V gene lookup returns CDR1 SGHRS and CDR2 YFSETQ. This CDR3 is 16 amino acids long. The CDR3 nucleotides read TGCGCCAGCAGCTTAGACTTCCGGGGGAGCTCCTACGAGCAGTACTTC. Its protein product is CASSLDFRGSSYEQYF.

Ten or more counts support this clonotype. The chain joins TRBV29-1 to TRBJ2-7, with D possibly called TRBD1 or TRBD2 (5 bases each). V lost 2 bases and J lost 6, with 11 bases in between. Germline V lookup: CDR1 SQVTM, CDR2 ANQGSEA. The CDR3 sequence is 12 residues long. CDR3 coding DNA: TGCAGCGTTGAAATCGACGGGACCGAGCAGTACTTC. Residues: CSVEIDGTEQYF.

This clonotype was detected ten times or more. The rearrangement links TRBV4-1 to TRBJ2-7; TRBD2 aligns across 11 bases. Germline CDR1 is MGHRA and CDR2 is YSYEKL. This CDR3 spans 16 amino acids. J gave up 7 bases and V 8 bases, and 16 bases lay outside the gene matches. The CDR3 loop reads CASQTDPGTSGSEQYF. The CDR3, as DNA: TGCGCCAGCCAAACTGATCCTGGGACTAGCGGTTCAGAGCAGTACTTC.

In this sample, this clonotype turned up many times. This CDR3 is CASSQEGRLTDTQYF. DNA of the CDR3: TGTGCCAGCAGCCAAGAGGGGCGGCTCACAGATACGCAGTATTTT. The chain recombines TRBV3-1 with TRBJ2-3, with D maybe TRBD1 (5 bases). V lost 0 bases, J lost 2 bases, and 9 bases lay in between. Germline V gene sequence: CDR1 LGHDT, CDR2 YNNKEL (reference sequence). The CDR3 sequence is 15 residues long.

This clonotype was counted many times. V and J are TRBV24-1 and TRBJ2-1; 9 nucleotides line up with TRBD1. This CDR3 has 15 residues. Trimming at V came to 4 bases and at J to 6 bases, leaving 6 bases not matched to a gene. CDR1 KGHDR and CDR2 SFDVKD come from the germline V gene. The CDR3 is CATSESGTGSNEQFF. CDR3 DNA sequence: TGTGCCACCAGTGAATCCGGGACAGGGTCCAATGAGCAGTTCTTC.

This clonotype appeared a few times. The DNA of the CDR3 is TGTGCCATCAGTGGCCGGGACAGGGGGCGCGATGTGTGGGGCTACACCTTC. Translating gives CAISGRDRGRDVWGYTF. The chain uses TRBV10-3 and TRBJ1-2, with 12 nucleotides matching TRBD1. The V gene's germline CDR1 is ENHRY and CDR2 SYGVKD. V lost 4 bases and J lost 8; bases outside the gene matches: 14. The CDR3 contains 17 residues.

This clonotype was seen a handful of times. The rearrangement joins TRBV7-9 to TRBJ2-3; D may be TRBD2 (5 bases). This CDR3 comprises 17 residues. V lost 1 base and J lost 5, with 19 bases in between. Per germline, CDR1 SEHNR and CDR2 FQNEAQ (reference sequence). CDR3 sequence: CASSLEVGFLGEDTQYF. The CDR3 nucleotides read TGTGCCAGCAGCTTAGAGGTGGGGTTCCTCGGGGAAGATACGCAGTATTTT.

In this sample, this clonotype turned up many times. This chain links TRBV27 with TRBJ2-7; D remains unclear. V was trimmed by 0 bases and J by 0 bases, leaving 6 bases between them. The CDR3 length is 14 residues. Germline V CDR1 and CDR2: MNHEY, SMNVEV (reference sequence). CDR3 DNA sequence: TGTGCCAGCAGTTTATCCCCGGTCTCCTACGAGCAGTACTTC. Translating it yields CASSLSPVSYEQYF.